One and the same sample provided the 21 T cell receptor beta chains below, sequenced in a study of cytomegalovirus exposure and HLA in healthy donors. Primers: 60 Vbeta forward and 13 Jbeta reverse. Clones were read by immunoSEQ multiplex PCR, and TCRdb kept only the in-frame ones, dropping some. The sample holds fewer than 250,000 clones, approximately 80% seen once. Sequenced sample: PBMCs. The receptors derive from a woman aged 35 to 49 in good health and CMV-seronegative.

The genes are TRBV6-5 and TRBJ1-3; TRBD1 aligns across 7 bases. After removal of 5 bases from V and 0 bases from J, the junction contained 4 bases not matched to a gene. Germline V gene data show CDR1 as MNHEY and CDR2 as SVGAGI. There are 15 residues in the CDR3. CDR3: CASSRTGRSGNTIYF. The CDR3 DNA sequence: TGTGCCAGCAGTCGGACAGGCCGCTCTGGAAACACCATATATTTT.

The CDR3, as DNA: TGCGCCAGCAGCCAAGAACAAGCGACTAGCGGGAGCTTCTACAATGAGCAGTTCTTC. Protein product: CASSQEQATSGSFYNEQFF. V gene TRBV4-3 combines with J gene TRBJ2-1; 12 nucleotides agree with TRBD2. This CDR3 is 19 amino acids long. Per germline, CDR1 LGHNA and CDR2 YSLEER. Losses at the gene ends were 0 bases for V and 3 bases for J; bases not matched to a gene: 9.

The J gene is TRBJ2-3, the V gene TRBV5-4, with 15 bases that match TRBD2. Losses at the gene ends were 3 bases for V and 2 bases for J; bases not matched to a gene: 13. CDR1 is SGHNT, CDR2 YYREEE, per germline (reference sequence). The length of the CDR3 is 20 residues. The CDR3 region is CASSSLDWTSGRADTDTQYF. The CDR3 region has the DNA TGTGCCAGCAGCTCCCTTGATTGGACTAGCGGGAGGGCCGACACAGATACGCAGTATTTT.

The rearrangement links TRBV30 to TRBJ2-5; 7 bases align to TRBD2. This CDR3 has 14 residues. Unmatched junction bases numbered 9, after V lost 3 bases and J lost 5 bases. Germline V lookup: CDR1 GTSNPN, CDR2 SVGIG (reference sequence). The CDR3 protein is CAWRLAGDRETQYF. Here the CDR3 DNA reads TGTGCCTGGAGGCTGGCGGGGGATCGGGAGACCCAGTACTTC.

This chain links TRBV29-1 with TRBJ2-1, with TRBD2 identical over 10 bases. This CDR3 is 14 amino acids long. V gave up 6 bases and J gave up 2 bases; unmatched junction bases: 4. CDR1 and CDR2 (germline): SQVTM, ANQGSEA. The DNA of the CDR3 is TGCAGCGTGGGACTAGCGAGGACCTACAATGAGCAGTTCTTC. Translated, it gives CSVGLARTYNEQFF.

The chain is built from TRBV7-2 and TRBJ2-2, with a tentative D call TRBD1 (5 bases). CDR3 length: 14 amino acids. Per the germline V gene, CDR1 is SGHTA and CDR2 is FQGNSA. The germline V and J ends were trimmed by 5 bases and 2 bases, with 9 bases remaining between them. The CDR3 nucleotides are TGTGCCAGCAGCGTCGACAGCAACACCGGGGAGCTGTTTTTT. This codes for CASSVDSNTGELFF.

The chain employs TRBV28 and TRBJ1-1, with D perhaps matching TRBD1 (6 bases). Trimming took off 11 bases at V and 0 bases at J, with 10 bases between the two ends. The germline V gene encodes CDR1 MDHEN and CDR2 SYDVKM. The CDR3 consists of 12 residues. This CDR3 reads CAGGGLNTEAFF. DNA of the CDR3: TGTGCCGGGGGGGGCCTGAACACTGAAGCTTTCTTT. Full variable domain (rest looked up from reference TRBV28 and TRBJ1-1): DVKVTQSSRYLVKRTGEKVFLECVQDMDHENMFWYRQDPGLGLRLIYFSYDVKMKEKGDIPEGYSVSREKKERFSLILESASTNQTSMYLCAGGGLNTEAFFGQGTRLTVV.

The V call is TRBV11-2, the J call TRBJ1-2; a weak D match, TRBD1 (5 bases). Trimming took 3 bases from V and 8 from J, leaving 13 bases between them. The CDR3 covers 13 residues. Germline lookup yields CDR1 SGHAT and CDR2 FQNNGV. In DNA, the CDR3 is TGTGCCAGCAGCTTTGACAGCATTAGAGGCTACACCTTC. Translating it yields CASSFDSIRGYTF.

The chain carries TRBV5-4 and TRBJ2-1; a weak D match, TRBD2 (6 bases). V gave up 3 bases and J gave up 13 bases, with 14 bases separating them. The germline V gene encodes CDR1 SGHNT and CDR2 YYREEE (reference sequence). The CDR3 is 12 residues long. DNA for the CDR3: TGTGCCAGCAGCTCCGGACCGGGAGAACAGTTCTTC. The encoded protein is CASSSGPGEQFF. Based on the CDR3 plus reference TRBV5-4 and TRBJ2-1, the full variable domain is ETGVTQSPTHLIKTRGQQVTLRCSSQSGHNTVSWYQQALGQGPQFIFQYYREEENGRGNFPPRFSGLQFPNYSSELNVNALELDDSALYLCASSSGPGEQFFGPGTRLTVL.

This sequence joins TRBV25-1 and TRBJ1-6; D perhaps matches TRBD1 (5 bases). With 7 bases removed from V and 8 bases from J, the gap between germline ends came to 15 bases. The length of the CDR3 is 14 residues. Germline values: CDR1 MGHDK, CDR2 SYGVNS. In nucleotides, the CDR3 is TGTGCCAGCACCGACGCGACAGCACATTCACCCCTCCACTTT. Amino acids: CASTDATAHSPLHF. Variable domain in full (rest from reference TRBV25-1 and TRBJ1-6): EADIYQTPRYLVIGTGKKITLECSQTMGHDKMYWYQQDPGMELHLIHYSYGVNSTEKGDLSSESTVSRIRTEHFPLTLESARPSHTSQYLCASTDATAHSPLHFGNGTRLTVT.

This clone came up a few times. The rearrangement uses TRBV6-4 and TRBJ2-3; 11 bases match TRBD2. J gave up 2 bases and V 6 bases, and 4 bases lay outside the gene matches. The CDR3 runs to 15 residues. Germline loops: CDR1 MRHNA, CDR2 SNTAGT. The chain's CDR3 is CASRGLAVPTDTQYF. CDR3 DNA sequence: TGTGCCAGCAGGGGACTAGCGGTCCCCACAGATACGCAGTATTTT.

V is TRBV29-1 and J is TRBJ1-2; D possibly corresponds to TRBD1 (5 bases). The CDR3 is made up of 13 amino acids. Trimming removed 7 bases from V and 4 bases from J, with 16 bases in between. CDR1 and CDR2 from the germline V gene are SQVTM and ANQGSEA. The DNA of the CDR3 is TGCAGCGCCCCCGGGGGTAGTGGCTATGGCTACACCTTC. This encodes CSAPGGSGYGYTF. Drawing the rest from reference TRBV29-1 and TRBJ1-2, the complete variable domain is SAVISQKPSRDICQRGTSLTIQCQVDSQVTMMFWYRQQPGQSLTLIATANQGSEATYESGFVIDKFPISRPNLTFSTLTVSNMSPEDSSIYLCSAPGGSGYGYTFGSGTRLTVV.

This clone was seen a few times. The chain combines TRBV9 with TRBJ2-1, with TRBD1 identical over 7 bases. The CDR3 totals 16 residues. V was pared by 0 bases and J by 7 bases, with 10 bases of the junction left unmatched. Germline values: CDR1 SGDLS, CDR2 YYNGEE. The CDR3 spells CASSVGGQIGGNEQFF. The CDR3 DNA reads TGTGCCAGCAGCGTAGGGGGACAGATAGGAGGAAATGAGCAGTTCTTC.

V is TRBV27 and J is TRBJ1-5; TRBD1 aligns across 9 bases. The V segment lost 6 bases and the J segment 6 bases; nucleotides outside the gene matches: 9. From germline, CDR1 is MNHEY and CDR2 SMNVEV (reference sequence). CDR3 length equals 15 residues. The CDR3 DNA sequence: TGTGCCAGCAGGGACCGACAGGGGGTGGGTCAGCCCCAGCATTTT. Its protein product is CASRDRQGVGQPQHF.

The chain links TRBV2 to TRBJ1-2, with TRBD1 identical over 7 bases. With V trimmed by 7 bases and J by 0 bases, 11 bases remained unmatched. The CDR3 is 16 amino acids. From germline, CDR1 is SNHLY and CDR2 FYNNEI. For the CDR3, the DNA is TGTGCCAGCATGTATGGTCGCAGGGGGGCTAACTATGGCTACACCTTC. This gives the protein CASMYGRRGANYGYTF.

The J gene is TRBJ2-4, the V gene TRBV29-1; 7 bases align to TRBD1. From germline, CDR1 is SQVTM and CDR2 ANQGSEA. Trimming took 3 bases from V and 8 from J; bases not matched to a gene: 7. This CDR3 has 13 amino acids. CDR3 nucleotide sequence: TGCAGCGTTGACGGCGCAGGGGGAGACATTCAGTACTTC. This encodes CSVDGAGGDIQYF.

The gene calls are TRBV6-4 and TRBJ1-5; 12 nucleotides match TRBD1. V shed 2 bases, J shed 1 base, and the junction held 12 bases outside the gene matches. The CDR3 totals 20 residues. The germline V gene encodes CDR1 MRHNA and CDR2 SNTAGT. CDR3 amino acids: CASSDPGGQGARTSNQPQHF. The CDR3, as DNA: TGTGCCAGCAGTGACCCGGGGGGACAGGGGGCGAGGACAAGCAATCAGCCCCAGCATTTT.

The chain recombines TRBV7-3 with TRBJ2-3; tentative D call: TRBD1 (6 bases). The V and J ends lost 1 base and 6 bases respectively, with 8 bases between them. The CDR3 spans 13 residues. Germline V lookup: CDR1 SGHTA, CDR2 FQGTGA. Here the CDR3 reads CASSLRTVDTQYF. The CDR3 bases are TGTGCCAGCAGCTTAAGGACAGTGGATACGCAGTATTTT.

This clone appeared a single time. The chain combines TRBV11-2 with TRBJ2-7; possibly TRBD1 for D (5 bases). CDR1 and CDR2 from the germline V gene are SGHAT and FQNNGV. CDR3 length: 15 residues. The ends were cut back, 3 bases at V and 2 bases at J, with 14 bases in the middle. The CDR3 DNA reads as TGTGCCAGCAGCTTCCCCCGCCAGGGTACCTACGAGCAGTACTTC. Protein product: CASSFPRQGTYEQYF.

The chain carries TRBV25-1 and TRBJ2-7, with TRBD1 identical over 8 bases. Germline V gene sequence: CDR1 MGHDK, CDR2 SYGVNS. There are 13 residues in the CDR3. V trimming: 4 bases; J trimming: 8 bases; junction bases outside the gene matches: 7. Written as DNA, the CDR3 is TGTGCCAGCAGTGGGCCAGGGGGCAGCAAGCAGTACTTC. This translates into CASSGPGGSKQYF.

The chain employs TRBV10-3 and TRBJ2-7; possible D gene TRBD2, 5 bases. There are 15 residues in the CDR3. Germline values: CDR1 ENHRY, CDR2 SYGVKD. The germline V and J ends were trimmed by 4 bases and 2 bases, with 15 bases remaining between them. CDR3 region: CAISAGSGVTYEQYV. In DNA form, the CDR3 reads TGTGCCATCAGTGCGGGGTCAGGAGTTACCTACGAGCAGTACGTC.